This T cell receptor (beta chain) derives from a study of Ad26.COV2.S vaccination and SARS-CoV-2 variants. The study, taken as a whole, reports: Vaccine and placebo groups showed comparable non-spike TCR breadth. Reported findings describe substantial breadth in spike-specific CD8+ and CD4+ T cell responses following vaccination. Vaccine recipients had higher spike-specific TCR breadth than placebo recipients.

Treatment of the sample: around 19 received Ad26.COV2.S at low or high dose, single or two shots; several received placebo; per-sample allocation not given. The samples were gathered on day 63 after the first injection of vaccine or placebo. Cohort 1b enrolled adults aged 18-55 years in Boston. In the case of this clone: Its antigen is not known.

Profiling relied on immunoSEQ multiplex PCR, and the TCRdb table lists in-frame clones only, not all of them. The sample carries 300,000 to 400,000 clones, 85% to 90% recorded once. The sequence came from a person aged 18-60 years who received the Ad26.COV2.S COVID-19 vaccine or a placebo. Sequences were derived from peripheral blood, sampled in a trial of Ad26.COV2.S vaccine versus placebo.

The CDR3 bases are TGTGCCAGCAGCTTAGTTGCTCAACAGGGTGCCTCAGATACGCAGTATTTT. It encodes CASSLVAQQGASDTQYF. The rearrangement uses TRBV7-2 and TRBJ2-3, with a weak D call TRBD1 (6 bases). This CDR3 contains 17 residues. Trimming took off 1 base at V and 4 bases at J, with 18 bases between the two ends. CDR1 SGHTA and CDR2 FQGNSA come from the germline V gene.